This is a list of T cell receptor beta chains from one sample in a study of cytomegalovirus exposure and HLA in healthy donors. The method was immunoSEQ multiplex PCR; TCRdb's version includes in-frame clones alone and lacks a portion of them. The sample includes under 200,000 clones, roughly 85% of them seen just once. Material: PBMCs. Receptor source: a man in his forties or fifties in good health and CMV-seropositive. CDR3s include the opening cysteine and the closing phenylalanine or tryptophan. The D gene is left open where the match is weak. Part of the rows lack a size; the others show once, few, many or a class for expanded clones.

cdr3_length: 14
clone_size: once
j_call: TRBJ1-6
v_call: TRBV11-3
d_call: -
cdr3_nt: TGTGCCAGCAGCTCTGGACAGCCAAATTCACCCCTCCACTTT
cdr3_aa: CASSSGQPNSPLHF

cdr3_length: 15
clone_size: -
j_call: TRBJ2-3
v_call: TRBV5-1
d_call: -
cdr3_nt: TGCGCCAGCAGCGCACAGGGTACTGGCACAGATACGCAGTATTTT
cdr3_aa: CASSAQGTGTDTQYF

cdr3_length: 11
clone_size: -
j_call: TRBJ2-2
v_call: TRBV20-1
d_call: -
cdr3_nt: TGCAGTGCTAAGTCGGCCGGGGAGCTGTTTTTT
cdr3_aa: CSAKSAGELFF

cdr3_length: 16
clone_size: -
j_call: TRBJ2-1
v_call: TRBV5-1
d_call: TRBD2
cdr3_nt: TGCGCCAGCAGCTTACCCCTCAGCGGGGGGTCGGTTGAGCAGTTCTTC
cdr3_aa: CASSLPLSGGSVEQFF

cdr3_length: 14
clone_size: many
j_call: TRBJ1-2
v_call: TRBV27
d_call: -
cdr3_nt: TGTGCCAGCAGACTATACCCAGCGGATTATGGCTACACCTTC
cdr3_aa: CASRLYPADYGYTF

cdr3_length: 16
clone_size: once
j_call: TRBJ1-1
v_call: TRBV27
d_call: TRBD1
cdr3_nt: TGTGCCAGCAGTTTGTTAGGGACAGCCATGAACACTGAAGCTTTCTTT
cdr3_aa: CASSLLGTAMNTEAFF

cdr3_length: 15
clone_size: -
j_call: TRBJ2-2
v_call: TRBV28
d_call: -
cdr3_nt: TGTGCCAGCAGTCCTCCCTTTTCGGGCACCGGGGAGCTGTTTTTT
cdr3_aa: CASSPPFSGTGELFF

cdr3_length: 15
clone_size: once
j_call: TRBJ2-2
v_call: TRBV7-2
d_call: -
cdr3_nt: TGTGCCAGCAGCTCCCAGACATCGAACACCGGGGAGCTGTTTTTT
cdr3_aa: CASSSQTSNTGELFF

cdr3_length: 15
clone_size: -
j_call: TRBJ2-2
v_call: TRBV5-1
d_call: TRBD2
cdr3_nt: TGCGCCAGCAGCGATACTAGCGGGGGTGCCGGGGAGCTGTTTTTT
cdr3_aa: CASSDTSGGAGELFF

cdr3_length: 14
clone_size: -
j_call: TRBJ2-7
v_call: TRBV11-2
d_call: -
cdr3_nt: TGTGCCAGCAGCTTAGTGTCAGGATTCTACGAGCAGTACTTC
cdr3_aa: CASSLVSGFYEQYF

cdr3_length: 15
clone_size: -
j_call: TRBJ1-5
v_call: TRBV2
d_call: -
cdr3_nt: TGTGCCAGCAGTGATAAGGGGTTGGGAAATCAGCCCCAGCATTTT
cdr3_aa: CASSDKGLGNQPQHF

cdr3_length: 16
clone_size: -
j_call: TRBJ2-1
v_call: TRBV5-6
d_call: -
cdr3_nt: TGTGCCAGCGCAGAAAAATTAGGGGGGGCCGGAAATGAGCAGTTCTTC
cdr3_aa: CASAEKLGGAGNEQFF

cdr3_length: 14
clone_size: once
j_call: TRBJ1-2
v_call: TRBV15
d_call: -
cdr3_nt: TGTGCCACCAGCAGAGATATAGGGACTTATGGCTACACCTTC
cdr3_aa: CATSRDIGTYGYTF

cdr3_length: 17
clone_size: -
j_call: TRBJ1-3
v_call: TRBV9
d_call: TRBD1
cdr3_nt: TGTGCCAGCAGCGCGAGGGGACAGGGGGGTTCTGGAAACACCATATATTTT
cdr3_aa: CASSARGQGGSGNTIYF

cdr3_length: 15
clone_size: -
j_call: TRBJ2-4
v_call: TRBV10-3
d_call: TRBD1
cdr3_nt: TGTGCCATCAGCCAAGGACAGGGGGCCAAAAACATTCAGTACTTC
cdr3_aa: CAISQGQGAKNIQYF

cdr3_length: 16
clone_size: -
j_call: TRBJ2-5
v_call: TRBV19
d_call: -
cdr3_nt: TGTGCCAGTAGTATAGTTTCAGGGCTTGGGCAAGAGACCCAGTACTTC
cdr3_aa: CASSIVSGLGQETQYF

cdr3_length: 15
clone_size: -
j_call: TRBJ2-7
v_call: TRBV4-1
d_call: TRBD1
cdr3_nt: TGCGCCAGCAGCCAAGACCGGACAGGACTCTACGAGCAGTACTTC
cdr3_aa: CASSQDRTGLYEQYF

cdr3_length: 14
clone_size: many
j_call: TRBJ2-5
v_call: TRBV15
d_call: TRBD2
cdr3_nt: TGTGCCACCAGCACCCGGGGGGGCGGAGAGACCCAGTACTTC
cdr3_aa: CATSTRGGGETQYF

cdr3_length: 14
clone_size: -
j_call: TRBJ1-2
v_call: TRBV7-9
d_call: -
cdr3_nt: TGTGCCAGCAGCTTTTCGACTGATAACTATGGCTACACCTTC
cdr3_aa: CASSFSTDNYGYTF

cdr3_length: 15
clone_size: once
j_call: TRBJ2-7
v_call: TRBV28
d_call: TRBD2
cdr3_nt: TGTGCCAGTAGGCTGTACGGGGGGACCACCTACGAGCAGTACTTC
cdr3_aa: CASRLYGGTTYEQYF

cdr3_length: 17
clone_size: -
j_call: TRBJ1-6
v_call: TRBV4-1
d_call: -
cdr3_nt: TGCGCCAGCAGCCAAGATCTGGGGGGGGCGCGTAATTCACCCCTCCACTTT
cdr3_aa: CASSQDLGGARNSPLHF

cdr3_length: 15
clone_size: -
j_call: TRBJ2-5
v_call: TRBV5-6
d_call: TRBD1
cdr3_nt: TGTGCCAGCAGCTTGGTTGGGACAGGGTCGAGAGAGCAGTACTTC
cdr3_aa: CASSLVGTGSREQYF

cdr3_length: 15
clone_size: -
j_call: TRBJ2-1
v_call: TRBV7-7
d_call: -
cdr3_nt: TGTGCCAGCAGCTTAGGACTAGGGGGGGCTGATGAGCAGTTCTTC
cdr3_aa: CASSLGLGGADEQFF

cdr3_length: 16
clone_size: few
j_call: TRBJ2-3
v_call: TRBV9
d_call: -
cdr3_nt: TGTGCCAGCAGCGTAAGGCAGGGGAGTAGCACAGATACGCAGTATTTT
cdr3_aa: CASSVRQGSSTDTQYF

cdr3_length: 14
clone_size: few
j_call: TRBJ2-3
v_call: TRBV2
d_call: TRBD2
cdr3_nt: TGTGCCAGCAGCTCGGGACTAGAGACAGATACGCAGTATTTT
cdr3_aa: CASSSGLETDTQYF

cdr3_length: 15
clone_size: -
j_call: TRBJ2-7
v_call: TRBV19
d_call: -
cdr3_nt: TGTGCCAGTAGTAAAGGGGGATACGGGTACTACGAGCAGTACTTC
cdr3_aa: CASSKGGYGYYEQYF

cdr3_length: 15
clone_size: -
j_call: TRBJ2-1
v_call: TRBV5-1
d_call: -
cdr3_nt: TGCGCCAGCAGCTTGGATGGAGGGAGCTACAATGAGCAGTTCTTC
cdr3_aa: CASSLDGGSYNEQFF

cdr3_length: 13
clone_size: -
j_call: TRBJ1-4
v_call: TRBV19
d_call: TRBD1
cdr3_nt: TGTGCCAGTTCTAAGGGGGCTTATGAAAAACTGTTTTTT
cdr3_aa: CASSKGAYEKLFF

cdr3_length: 14
clone_size: -
j_call: TRBJ2-5
v_call: TRBV2
d_call: -
cdr3_nt: TGTGCCAGCAGTGTTTCGCACAGTCAAGAGACCCAGTACTTC
cdr3_aa: CASSVSHSQETQYF

cdr3_length: 16
clone_size: -
j_call: TRBJ2-3
v_call: TRBV6-6
d_call: TRBD1
cdr3_nt: TGTGCCAGCAGTTACGGGACAGGGCTAAGCACAGATACGCAGTATTTT
cdr3_aa: CASSYGTGLSTDTQYF

cdr3_length: 13
clone_size: once
j_call: TRBJ2-7
v_call: TRBV30
d_call: TRBD1
cdr3_nt: TGTGCCTCGGACAGGGCAAACTCCTACGAGCAGTACTTC
cdr3_aa: CASDRANSYEQYF

cdr3_length: 17
clone_size: -
j_call: TRBJ1-5
v_call: TRBV5-6
d_call: TRBD1
cdr3_nt: TGTGCCAGCAAGCCTGCACAGGGGGCTGGTGGCAATCAGCCCCAGCATTTT
cdr3_aa: CASKPAQGAGGNQPQHF

cdr3_length: 14
clone_size: -
j_call: TRBJ2-5
v_call: TRBV30
d_call: -
cdr3_nt: TGTGCCTGGAGTGGTAACCGGGCGGGGGAGACCCAGTACTTC
cdr3_aa: CAWSGNRAGETQYF

cdr3_length: 14
clone_size: once
j_call: TRBJ1-2
v_call: TRBV19
d_call: TRBD1
cdr3_nt: TGTGCCAGTACCCACGGGGACAGGGGCTATGGCTACACCTTC
cdr3_aa: CASTHGDRGYGYTF

cdr3_length: 14
clone_size: -
j_call: TRBJ1-1
v_call: TRBV28
d_call: -
cdr3_nt: TGTGCCAGCAGTTCATGGGGACATAACACTGAAGCTTTCTTT
cdr3_aa: CASSSWGHNTEAFF

cdr3_length: 15
clone_size: -
j_call: TRBJ1-2
v_call: TRBV7-2
d_call: TRBD1
cdr3_nt: TGTGCCAGCAGCCAAGCAGGGGGCGCGATGCAAGGCTACACCTTC
cdr3_aa: CASSQAGGAMQGYTF

cdr3_length: 13
clone_size: -
j_call: TRBJ1-1
v_call: TRBV13
d_call: -
cdr3_nt: TGTGCCAGCACAGGCCCCTCGAACACTGAAGCTTTCTTT
cdr3_aa: CASTGPSNTEAFF

cdr3_length: 14
clone_size: -
j_call: TRBJ1-1
v_call: TRBV19
d_call: TRBD1
cdr3_nt: TGTGCCAGTAGTATAGCGGCAGGGGGTACTGAAGCTTTCTTT
cdr3_aa: CASSIAAGGTEAFF

cdr3_length: 18
clone_size: -
j_call: TRBJ1-6
v_call: TRBV27
d_call: TRBD1
cdr3_nt: TGTGCCAGCAGTTTATCCGGGCAGGGGGGATCCTATAATTCACCCCTCCACTTT
cdr3_aa: CASSLSGQGGSYNSPLHF

cdr3_length: 14
clone_size: -
j_call: TRBJ2-5
v_call: TRBV6-1
d_call: -
cdr3_nt: TGTGCCAGCACCCTAAGGGGTCTCCGAGAGACCCAGTACTTC
cdr3_aa: CASTLRGLRETQYF

cdr3_length: 17
clone_size: -
j_call: TRBJ1-3
v_call: TRBV18
d_call: TRBD1
cdr3_nt: TGTGCCAGCTCACCACAACTGGACAGGGGGTCTAGAAACACCATATATTTT
cdr3_aa: CASSPQLDRGSRNTIYF

cdr3_length: 16
clone_size: few
j_call: TRBJ2-3
v_call: TRBV7-9
d_call: -
cdr3_nt: TGTGCCAGCAGCCAGCGTCCCGCGGGGTCTACAGATACGCAGTATTTT
cdr3_aa: CASSQRPAGSTDTQYF

cdr3_length: 16
clone_size: -
j_call: TRBJ1-2
v_call: TRBV5-1
d_call: TRBD1
cdr3_nt: TGCGCCAGCAGGGACAACGCCGGGACAGGTATAAATGGCTACACCTTC
cdr3_aa: CASRDNAGTGINGYTF

cdr3_length: 14
clone_size: -
j_call: TRBJ2-3
v_call: TRBV6-6
d_call: TRBD1
cdr3_nt: TGTGCCAGCCGTGACAGGGTCGGTCCAGATACGCAGTATTTT
cdr3_aa: CASRDRVGPDTQYF

cdr3_length: 12
clone_size: few
j_call: TRBJ1-1
v_call: TRBV5-1
d_call: -
cdr3_nt: TGCGCCAGCAGCGTCGAGGGGGCTGAAGCTTTCTTT
cdr3_aa: CASSVEGAEAFF

cdr3_length: 13
clone_size: once
j_call: TRBJ2-5
v_call: TRBV5-4
d_call: -
cdr3_nt: TGTGCCAGCAGTGACCGGGTCCAAGAGACCCAGTACTTC
cdr3_aa: CASSDRVQETQYF

cdr3_length: 12
clone_size: -
j_call: TRBJ2-4
v_call: TRBV28
d_call: -
cdr3_nt: TGTGCCAGCTGTAATTCGAGGAACATTCAGTACTTC
cdr3_aa: CASCNSRNIQYF

cdr3_length: 16
clone_size: -
j_call: TRBJ2-3
v_call: TRBV10-3
d_call: TRBD1
cdr3_nt: TGTGCCATCAGTGTGGGGGGACAGGGTAACGCAGATACGCAGTATTTT
cdr3_aa: CAISVGGQGNADTQYF

cdr3_length: 12
clone_size: -
j_call: TRBJ1-5
v_call: TRBV29-1
d_call: -
cdr3_nt: TGCAGCGTTGTTGAGGGAAATCAGCCCCAGCATTTT
cdr3_aa: CSVVEGNQPQHF

cdr3_length: 14
clone_size: -
j_call: TRBJ1-2
v_call: TRBV5-1
d_call: -
cdr3_nt: TGCGCCAGCAGCTCCGGGACAACCGACTATGGCTACACCTTC
cdr3_aa: CASSSGTTDYGYTF

cdr3_length: 17
clone_size: -
j_call: TRBJ2-4
v_call: TRBV27
d_call: TRBD2
cdr3_nt: TGTGCCACCGGCGAGGTTGGCGGGGGTACCAAGGGAAACATTCAGTACTTC
cdr3_aa: CATGEVGGGTKGNIQYF

cdr3_length: 15
clone_size: -
j_call: TRBJ2-2
v_call: TRBV5-1
d_call: TRBD2
cdr3_nt: TGCGCCAGCAGCCTCGGGACTAGCGGGGCCGGGGAGCTGTTTTTT
cdr3_aa: CASSLGTSGAGELFF

cdr3_length: 17
clone_size: -
j_call: TRBJ2-1
v_call: TRBV5-6
d_call: TRBD2
cdr3_nt: TGTGCCAGCAACGAGGGGGGCGGGGGGAGCTCCTACAATGAGCAGTTCTTC
cdr3_aa: CASNEGGGGSSYNEQFF

cdr3_length: 14
clone_size: -
j_call: TRBJ1-2
v_call: TRBV7-9
d_call: TRBD1
cdr3_nt: TGTGCCAGCAGCCTTGGACAGGGCAACTATGGCTACACCTTC
cdr3_aa: CASSLGQGNYGYTF